The rows below give T cell receptor beta chains drawn from one sample of a study of early stage breast cancer tumors. Produced via immunoSEQ multiplex PCR; TCRdb's table is partial and in-frame only. The sample yields around 28,000 clones, about 60% seen once. The specimen sequenced was breast tumor tissue. The origin of the receptors is a person between 50 and 60 years old with breast cancer. The CDR3 runs from the conserved cysteine through the conserved F or W. The order of the fields is clone size, D gene, J gene, V gene, CDR3 DNA, CDR3 protein. The D gene is left open where the match is weak. Clone sizes are given selectively: once, few, many, or a class where the clone is expanded.

>medium-sized|.|TRBJ2-1|TRBV29-1
TGCAGCGTTGTATCTAATGAGCAGTTCTTC
CSVVSNEQFF
>.|.|TRBJ1-1|TRBV27
TGTGCCAGCAGTTTATCCGGCAGGGCGAATACTGAAGCTTTCTTT
CASSLSGRANTEAFF
>.|TRBD2|TRBJ2-5|TRBV5-1
TGCGCCAGCAGCTCGACGGACGGGAGGGCCGCGGAGACCCAGTACTTC
CASSSTDGRAAETQYF
>.|.|TRBJ2-3|TRBV7-3
TGTGCCAGCAGCTTAACGTCCCAGGGACGTGTGTATTTT
CASSLTSQGRVYF
>.|TRBD2|TRBJ2-3|TRBV28
TGTGCCAGCCGGGCCAGCGGGAGGGACTTCACAGATACGCAGTATTTT
CASRASGRDFTDTQYF
>.|.|TRBJ2-5|TRBV5-4
TGTGCCAGCAGTTCTCGGAGTAACAGGGTCTCAGAGACCCAGTACTTC
CASSSRSNRVSETQYF
>.|.|TRBJ2-7|TRBV7-2
TGTGCCAGCAGCTTAGCGAGAGGTATCCCCTACGAGCAGTACTTC
CASSLARGIPYEQYF
>.|TRBD2|TRBJ2-1|TRBV2
TGTGCCAGCACCCCCCCCGGACTAGCGCCTAATGAGCAGTTCTTC
CASTPPGLAPNEQFF
>once|TRBD2|TRBJ2-7|TRBV7-9
TGTGCCAGCAGCTTAGGACTAGCGGGAGGGGGCTATACCGGCGAGCAGTACTTC
CASSLGLAGGGYTGEQYF
>few|.|TRBJ2-7|TRBV10-3
TGTGCCATCAGTGAGTTGCTAGCGCCCGCCTACGAGCAGTACTTC
CAISELLAPAYEQYF
>many|.|TRBJ2-5|TRBV4-1
TGCGCCAGCAGCCCAACAGGGATGGAAGAGACCCAGTACTTC
CASSPTGMEETQYF
>.|TRBD2|TRBJ2-1|TRBV11-2
TGTGCCAGCAGCTTCACCATAGCGGGAGGCTCCTACAATGAGCAGTTCTTC
CASSFTIAGGSYNEQFF
>.|TRBD2|TRBJ2-1|TRBV7-9
TGTGCCAGCAGCTTAGCAAGACTAGCGCCTTTCTATGAGCAGTTCTTC
CASSLARLAPFYEQFF
>.|.|TRBJ1-1|TRBV10-3
TGTGCCATCAGTGCCGACAGGTCTGAAGCTTTCTTT
CAISADRSEAFF
>few|TRBD1|TRBJ2-5|TRBV11-1
TGTGCCAGCAGGGGACAGAACCAAGAGACCCAGTACTTC
CASRGQNQETQYF
>once|.|TRBJ2-6|TRBV5-1
TGCGCCAGCAGCTTAATGGGTCACTCTGGGGCCAACGTCCTGACTTTC
CASSLMGHSGANVLTF
>once|.|TRBJ2-2|TRBV29-1
TGCAGCGTTGCCGAGTCGAAGACACGCAACGCCGGGGAGCTGTTTTTT
CSVAESKTRNAGELFF
>.|.|TRBJ1-2|TRBV6-1
TGTGCCAGCAATCGGGATTTAGGGTCCTATGGCTACACCTTC
CASNRDLGSYGYTF
>.|.|TRBJ2-3|TRBV2
TGTGCCAGCAAAAGGGAGGCAGATACGCAGTATTTT
CASKREADTQYF
>once|.|TRBJ2-7|TRBV7-2
TGTGCCAGCAGCGCCTTCGGGCAGGGCTCCTACGAGCAGTACTTC
CASSAFGQGSYEQYF
>.|.|TRBJ2-1|TRBV5-5
TGTGCCAGCAGCTTGATGGACAATGAGCAGTTCTTC
CASSLMDNEQFF
>.|TRBD1|TRBJ2-5|TRBV25-1
TGTGCCAGCAGTGCCCCGGGTTCCGGACAGGGTGGAGAGACCCAGTACTTC
CASSAPGSGQGGETQYF
>few|.|TRBJ2-7|TRBV7-9
TGTGCCAGCACCCCACTATACGAGCAGTACTTC
CASTPLYEQYF
>once|.|TRBJ2-1|TRBV5-1
TGCGCCAGCAGCTTGACTGGAGAACAGTACAATGAGCAGTTCTTC
CASSLTGEQYNEQFF
>.|.|TRBJ2-1|TRBV15
TGTGCCACCAGCAGAGACCACAACAATGAGCAGTTCTTC
CATSRDHNNEQFF
>few|.|TRBJ2-5|TRBV11-3
TGTGCCAGCAGCTTGAACTACCAAGAGACCCAGTACTTC
CASSLNYQETQYF
>few|.|TRBJ1-5|TRBV4-2
TGTGCCAGCAGCCAAAAGGGTAATCAGCCCCAGCATTTT
CASSQKGNQPQHF
>.|.|TRBJ1-3|TRBV6-7
TGTGCCAGCAGACCTCCAATTCTGGGACCCATTTCCCCCTCCTCTGGAAACACCATATATTTT
CASRPPILGPISPSSGNTIYF